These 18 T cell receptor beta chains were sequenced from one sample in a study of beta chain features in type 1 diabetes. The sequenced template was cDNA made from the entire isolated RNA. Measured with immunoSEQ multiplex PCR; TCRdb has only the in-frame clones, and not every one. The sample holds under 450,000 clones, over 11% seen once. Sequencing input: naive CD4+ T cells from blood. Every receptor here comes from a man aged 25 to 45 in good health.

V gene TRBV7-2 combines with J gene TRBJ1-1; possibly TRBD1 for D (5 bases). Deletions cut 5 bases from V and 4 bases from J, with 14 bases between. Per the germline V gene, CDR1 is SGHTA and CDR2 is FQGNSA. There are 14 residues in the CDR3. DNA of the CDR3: TGTGCCAGCAGCCAGAGTGGAGGGACCACTGAAGCTTTCTTT. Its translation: CASSQSGGTTEAFF.

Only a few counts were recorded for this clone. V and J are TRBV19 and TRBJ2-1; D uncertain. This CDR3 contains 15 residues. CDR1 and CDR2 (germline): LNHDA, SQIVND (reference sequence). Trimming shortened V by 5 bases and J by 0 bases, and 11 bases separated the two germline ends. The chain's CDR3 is CASSAERSSYNEQFF. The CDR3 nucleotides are TGTGCCAGTAGTGCCGAGAGGAGCTCCTACAATGAGCAGTTCTTC.

The CDR3 nucleotides are TGTGCCAGCCGCGGGGTACGACGAGAGCAGTACTTC. It encodes CASRGVRREQYF. The chain combines TRBV7-9 with TRBJ2-7, with a tentative D call TRBD2 (6 bases). This CDR3 spans 12 amino acids. In germline, CDR1 is SEHNR, CDR2 FQNEAQ (reference sequence). The V end lost 8 bases, the J end lost 7 bases, and 15 bases lay between the germline ends.

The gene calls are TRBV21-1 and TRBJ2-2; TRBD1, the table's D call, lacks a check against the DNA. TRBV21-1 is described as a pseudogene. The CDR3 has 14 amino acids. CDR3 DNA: TGTGCCAGCGGGTTTTCTCAGGACACCGGGGAGCTGTTTTTT. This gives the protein CASGFSQDTGELFF.

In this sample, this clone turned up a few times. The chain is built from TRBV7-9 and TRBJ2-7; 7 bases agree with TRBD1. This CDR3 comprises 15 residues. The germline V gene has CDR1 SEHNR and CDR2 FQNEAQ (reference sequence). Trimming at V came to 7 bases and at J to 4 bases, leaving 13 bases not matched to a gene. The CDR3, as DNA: TGTGCCAGCAACAAAACAGGGGAGTGTGCGTACGAGCAGTACGTC. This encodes CASNKTGECAYEQYV.

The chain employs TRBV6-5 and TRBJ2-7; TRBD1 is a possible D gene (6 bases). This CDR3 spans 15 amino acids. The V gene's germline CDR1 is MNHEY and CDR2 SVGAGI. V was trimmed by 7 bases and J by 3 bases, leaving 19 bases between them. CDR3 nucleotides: TGTGCCAGCAAAGTATACCTCGGGACAAACTACGAGCAGTACTTC. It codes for CASKVYLGTNYEQYF.

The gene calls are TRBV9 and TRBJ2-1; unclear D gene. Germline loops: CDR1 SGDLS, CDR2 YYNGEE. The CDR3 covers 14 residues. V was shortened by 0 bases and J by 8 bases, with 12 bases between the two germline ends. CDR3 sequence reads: CASSVVPEADEQFF. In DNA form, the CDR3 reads TGTGCCAGCAGCGTAGTACCTGAGGCGGATGAGCAGTTCTTC.

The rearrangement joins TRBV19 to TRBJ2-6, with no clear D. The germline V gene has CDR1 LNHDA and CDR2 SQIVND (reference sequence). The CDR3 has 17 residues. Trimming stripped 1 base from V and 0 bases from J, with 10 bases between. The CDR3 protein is CASSIVGSSSGANVLTF. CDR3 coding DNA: TGTGCCAGTAGTATAGTGGGCAGCTCCTCTGGGGCCAACGTCCTGACTTTC.

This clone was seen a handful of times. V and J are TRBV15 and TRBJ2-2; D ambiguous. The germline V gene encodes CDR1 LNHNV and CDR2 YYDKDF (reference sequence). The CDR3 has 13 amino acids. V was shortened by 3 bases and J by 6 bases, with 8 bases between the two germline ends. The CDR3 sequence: CATSSVRAGELFF. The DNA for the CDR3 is TGTGCCACCAGCAGTGTTAGAGCCGGGGAGCTGTTTTTT.

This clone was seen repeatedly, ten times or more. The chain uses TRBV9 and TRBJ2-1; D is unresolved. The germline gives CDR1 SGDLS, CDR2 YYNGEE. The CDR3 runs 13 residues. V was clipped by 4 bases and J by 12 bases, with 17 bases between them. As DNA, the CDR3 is TGTGCCAGCAGCTCGATGACTCCTTCACCGCAGTTCTTC. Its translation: CASSSMTPSPQFF.

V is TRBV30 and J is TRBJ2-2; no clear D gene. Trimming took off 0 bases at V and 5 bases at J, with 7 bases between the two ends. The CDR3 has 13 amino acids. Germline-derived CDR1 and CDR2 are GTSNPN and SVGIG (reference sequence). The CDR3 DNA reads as TGTGCCTGGAGTGTCAGGTCGACCGGGGAGCTGTTTTTT. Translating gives CAWSVRSTGELFF.

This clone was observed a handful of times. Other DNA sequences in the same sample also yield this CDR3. CDR3 nucleotides: TGCGCCAGCAGTTCAAGCGGGGGGGCCTACAATGAGCAGTTCTTC. This encodes CASSSSGGAYNEQFF. The chain combines TRBV4-3 with TRBJ2-1, with 10 bases lining up with TRBD2. Per germline, CDR1 LGHNA and CDR2 YSLEER. Unmatched junction bases numbered 4, after V lost 6 bases and J lost 2 bases. The CDR3 consists of 15 residues.

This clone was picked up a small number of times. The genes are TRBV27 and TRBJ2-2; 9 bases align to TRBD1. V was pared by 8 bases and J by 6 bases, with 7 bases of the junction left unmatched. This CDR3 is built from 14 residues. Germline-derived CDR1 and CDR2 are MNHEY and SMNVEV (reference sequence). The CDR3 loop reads CASGTGILSGELFF. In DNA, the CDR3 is TGTGCCAGCGGGACAGGGATTTTATCCGGGGAGCTGTTTTTT.

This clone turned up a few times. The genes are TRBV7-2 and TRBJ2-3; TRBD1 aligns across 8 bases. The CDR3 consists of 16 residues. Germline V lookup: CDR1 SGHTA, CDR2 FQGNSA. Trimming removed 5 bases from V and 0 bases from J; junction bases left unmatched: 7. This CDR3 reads CASSLRQGWSTDTQYF. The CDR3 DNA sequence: TGTGCCAGCAGCCTAAGACAGGGGTGGAGCACAGATACGCAGTATTTT.

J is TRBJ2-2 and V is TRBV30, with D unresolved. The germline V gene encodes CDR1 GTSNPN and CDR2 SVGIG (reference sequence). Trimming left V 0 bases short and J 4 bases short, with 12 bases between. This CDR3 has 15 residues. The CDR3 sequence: CAWSVPEPSTGELFF. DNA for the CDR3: TGTGCCTGGAGTGTCCCGGAACCCAGCACCGGGGAGCTGTTTTTT.

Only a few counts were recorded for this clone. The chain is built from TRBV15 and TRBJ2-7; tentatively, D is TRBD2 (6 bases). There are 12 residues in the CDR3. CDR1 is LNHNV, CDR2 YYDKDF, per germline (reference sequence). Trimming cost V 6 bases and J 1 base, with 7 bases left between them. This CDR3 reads CATRGGSYEQYF. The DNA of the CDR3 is TGTGCCACCAGAGGAGGGTCCTACGAGCAGTACTTC.

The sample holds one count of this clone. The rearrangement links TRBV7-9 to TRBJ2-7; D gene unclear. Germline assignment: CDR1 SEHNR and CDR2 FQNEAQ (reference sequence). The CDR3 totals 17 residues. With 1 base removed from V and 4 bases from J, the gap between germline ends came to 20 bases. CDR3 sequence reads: CASSLGGELLAKYEQYF. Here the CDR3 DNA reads TGTGCCAGCAGCTTAGGAGGAGAACTCTTGGCCAAATACGAGCAGTACTTC.

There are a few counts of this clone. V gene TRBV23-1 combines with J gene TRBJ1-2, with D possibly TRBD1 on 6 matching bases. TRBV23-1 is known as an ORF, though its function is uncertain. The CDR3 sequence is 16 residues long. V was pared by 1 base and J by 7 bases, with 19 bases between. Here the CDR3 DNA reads TGCGCCAGCAGTCAATGGTCCGACAGGCTCTCTTGTGGCTACACCTTC. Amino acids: CASSQWSDRLSCGYTF.